This T cell receptor (beta chain) was retrieved from a study of early T cells in non-severe SARS-CoV-2 infection. Study-wide background: Unpaired chains resulted from sequencing bulk RNA of unsorted whole blood. Regarding the study as a whole: Private and CD4 specificities were missed by VDJdb matching, skewed to anti-spike CD8.

This clonotype has just one count. Its specificity is unknown. Per the germline V gene, CDR1 is MNHEY and CDR2 is SMNVEV (reference sequence). The CDR3 is 16 residues long. Trimming removed 2 bases from V and 4 bases from J; junction bases left unmatched: 9. Individual cDNA molecules received unique molecular identifiers during library preparation. Each CDR3 protein gets one entry after TCRdb re-called the 5' RACE reads with MiXCR. The table records about 44,000 distinct CDR3 sequences, 20% to 25% of them present only once. The sequence was obtained from an adult who was a healthcare worker with PCR-confirmed SARS-CoV-2 infection or an uninfected control (not recorded which). This chain links TRBV27 with TRBJ1-1, with 8 bases lining up with TRBD1. The sample consisted of whole blood, taken at baseline. The CDR3 nucleotides are TGTGCCAGCAGTTTACTGGCAGGGGGCGGAGGCACTGAAGCTTTCTTT. The encoded protein is CASSLLAGGGGTEAFF.